This TCR beta chain was recovered during a study of human thymus T cells. Findings and caveats of the study: Related work found strong thymic repertoire overlap between unrelated individuals.

As to this clone: Its antigen is not identified.

TCRdb's copy holds only in-frame clones and misses some; the assay was immunoSEQ multiplex PCR. The sample lists tens of thousands of clones; 85% to 95% were seen once. Resections obtained during corrective heart surgery supplied the thymus tissue. Donors consisted of healthy Finnish infants (having corrective surgery for congenital heart defects). Per germline, CDR1 SGHTA and CDR2 FQGNSA. With 5 bases removed from V and 6 bases from J, the gap between germline ends came to 28 bases. The CDR3 is 18 residues long. This receptor was taken from a girl less than two years old with a congenital heart defect but otherwise immunologically healthy. The sequencing input was thymus tissue. The chain couples TRBV7-2 to TRBJ1-1; the D gene is possibly TRBD1 (5 bases). CDR3 sequence (DNA): TGTGCCAGCAGCCTAAAAATCCCCCGTCAGGGAAGCAGGCCTGAAGCTTTCTTT. Its translation is CASSLKIPRQGSRPEAFF.